A selection of T cell receptor beta chains follows, all from one sample in a study of blood T cell repertoires in COVID-19. Sequencing used immunoSEQ multiplex PCR; TCRdb keeps in-frame clones, though not all of them. The sample lists 150,000 to 200,000 clones, about 86% occurring once. The specimen sequenced was peripheral blood. Source of these receptors: a human donor with acute or convalescent COVID-19. The donor label of this sample is uncertain. Each CDR3 is given with its conserved first and last residue. D genes are given only for firm matches. Clone size is not always given. Where it is, it says once, few, many or a class for expanded clones.

clone_size	d_call	v_call	j_call	cdr3_aa	cdr3_nt
.	TRBD2	TRBV5-8	TRBJ2-1	CASSPATLAGSYNEQFF	TGTGCCAGCAGCCCCGCGACGTTAGCGGGGAGTTACAATGAGCAGTTCTTC
.	TRBD1	TRBV3-1/TRBV3-2	TRBJ1-1	CASSQVFTGGHTEAFF	TGTGCCAGCAGCCAAGTCTTTACAGGGGGCCACACTGAAGCTTTCTTT
.	TRBD2	TRBV12-5	TRBJ2-3	CASGLATLAGGPDTQYF	TGTGCTAGTGGTTTGGCGACTCTAGCGGGAGGGCCCGATACGCAGTATTTT
.	TRBD2	TRBV29-1	TRBJ2-3	CSAATSGSTDTQYF	TGCAGCGCCGCGACTAGCGGGAGTACAGATACGCAGTATTTT
few	.	TRBV7-9	TRBJ1-6	CASSSHLGGKGNSPLHF	TGTGCCAGCAGCTCCCACCTCGGGGGGAAGGGTAATTCACCCCTCCACTTT
.	TRBD2	TRBV3-1/TRBV3-2	TRBJ2-1	CASSQASGYYNEQFF	TGTGCCAGCAGCCAGGCTAGCGGGTACTACAATGAGCAGTTCTTC
.	TRBD2	TRBV30	TRBJ2-7	CAWSLGEGTYEQYF	TGTGCCTGGTCCCTGGGGGAGGGCACCTACGAGCAGTACTTC
.	.	TRBV6-1	TRBJ1-6	CASSEGYGANSPLHF	TGTGCCAGCAGTGAAGGCTACGGAGCGAATTCACCCCTCCACTTT
.	TRBD1	TRBV25-1	TRBJ1-5	CASSDETGGDNQPQHF	TGTGCCAGCAGTGACGAGACAGGGGGCGACAATCAGCCCCAGCATTTT
.	TRBD2	TRBV7-8	TRBJ2-7	CASSLVGISSGPYEQYF	TGTGCCAGCAGCTTAGTAGGGATCTCTAGCGGGCCCTACGAGCAGTACTTC
.	TRBD1	TRBV5-1	TRBJ1-2	CASSLDTHRGGYTF	TGCGCCAGCAGCTTGGATACCCACAGGGGTGGCTACACCTTC
.	.	TRBV5-1	TRBJ2-5	CASSTDRQETQYF	TGCGCCAGCAGCACCGACAGACAAGAGACCCAGTACTTC
.	TRBD2	TRBV29-1	TRBJ2-1	CSVEGGGTAYNEQFF	TGCAGCGTTGAGGGGGGGGGAACAGCCTACAATGAGCAGTTCTTC
.	.	TRBV25-1	TRBJ2-7	CASSWAGTYEQYF	TGTGCCAGCAGTTGGGCGGGGACCTACGAGCAGTACTTC
.	TRBD1	TRBV5-6	TRBJ1-1	CASSFTDRQNTEAFF	TGTGCCAGCAGTTTTACGGACAGGCAGAACACTGAAGCTTTCTTT
.	.	TRBV2	TRBJ1-5	CASGQRQSNQPQHF	TGTGCCAGCGGGCAGAGACAGAGCAATCAGCCCCAGCATTTT
.	TRBD1	TRBV7-3	TRBJ2-2	CASSLFRTGDSGELFF	TGTGCCAGCAGCTTGTTTAGGACAGGGGATTCCGGGGAGCTGTTTTTT
.	TRBD2	TRBV7-2	TRBJ2-5	CASSLFSGGQETQYF	TGTGCCAGCAGCCTCTTTAGCGGGGGGCAAGAGACCCAGTACTTC
.	TRBD2	TRBV29-1	TRBJ2-3	CSVEGAGGRTDTQYF	TGCAGCGTTGAAGGGGCGGGAGGTCGAACAGATACGCAGTATTTT
.	.	TRBV27	TRBJ2-3	CASSLYWGHTDTQYF	TGTGCCAGCAGTTTATATTGGGGGCACACAGATACGCAGTATTTT
.	TRBD1	TRBV18	TRBJ1-1	CASSLNRGDTEAFF	TGTGCCAGCTCACTTAACAGGGGTGACACTGAAGCTTTCTTT
.	TRBD2	TRBV27	TRBJ2-7	CASSFGLAGEQYF	TGTGCCAGCAGTTTCGGACTAGCGGGAGAGCAGTACTTC
.	.	TRBV6-6	TRBJ1-6	CASTRTVHNSPLHF	TGTGCCAGCACTCGGACAGTTCATAATTCACCCCTCCACTTT
.	.	TRBV7-8	TRBJ2-7	CASSLTREQYF	TGTGCCAGCAGCTTAACCCGGGAGCAGTACTTC
.	TRBD2	TRBV14	TRBJ2-3	CASSQGISGSSDTQYF	TGTGCCAGCAGCCAAGGAATCAGCGGGAGTTCCGATACGCAGTATTTT
.	TRBD2	TRBV5-4	TRBJ2-7	CASSLAGTSGTGVYEQYF	TGTGCCAGCAGCTTGGCCGGTACTAGCGGGACCGGCGTCTACGAGCAGTACTTC
.	TRBD2	TRBV7-8	TRBJ2-4	CASSLRLAGDKNIQYF	TGTGCCAGCAGCCTAAGACTAGCGGGAGACAAAAACATTCAGTACTTC
few	TRBD1	TRBV19	TRBJ1-6	CASSTTGGFSPLHF	TGTGCCAGTAGTACTACAGGGGGCTTTTCACCCCTCCACTTT
.	.	TRBV12-3/TRBV12-4	TRBJ1-1	CASRRTENTEAFF	TGTGCCAGCCGGCGAACAGAGAACACTGAAGCTTTCTTT